The 10 T cell receptor beta chains given below trace back to one sample, sequenced in a study of metastatic and nonmetastatic thyroid tumors. All patients were untreated before thyroid surgery. MiXCR re-clonotyped the PCR reads for TCRdb. The table shows roughly 40,000 clones, with around an eighth occurring only once. The sequenced sample consisted of blood. These receptors were collected from a male donor with papillary thyroid cancer or a benign thyroid nodule (not recorded which). Some clones in this sample may be carry-over from other donors' samples.

V is TRBV15 and J is TRBJ2-7; TRBD1 or TRBD2 may be the D gene (5 bases each). CDR3 length equals 16 residues. Germline V gene sequence: CDR1 LNHNV, CDR2 YYDKDF (reference sequence). The ends were cut back, 1 base at V and 3 bases at J, with 16 bases in the middle. CDR3 sequence: CATSRGWGWTGYEQYF. The CDR3 DNA reads TGTGCCACCAGCAGAGGATGGGGGTGGACGGGCTACGAGCAGTACTTC.

This clone was seen repeatedly, ten times or more. As DNA, the CDR3 is TGCGCCAGCAGCCAAGAGGGTGGCCAGGACCAAGAGACCCAGTACTTC. Translation gives CASSQEGGQDQETQYF. The V gene is TRBV4-1, the J gene TRBJ2-5; no definite D call. CDR1 is MGHRA and CDR2 is YSYEKL in the germline V gene. The V end lost 0 bases, the J end lost 0 bases, and 11 bases lay between the germline ends. The CDR3 extends over 16 amino acids.

Ten or more counts support this clone. V gene TRBV3-1 combines with J gene TRBJ2-5; 8 bases align to TRBD2. CDR1 and CDR2 (germline): LGHDT, YNNKEL (reference sequence). This CDR3 has 14 amino acids. Trimming removed 4 bases from V and 1 base from J; junction bases left unmatched: 2. CDR3 amino acids: CASSLTSGQETQYF. The DNA of the CDR3 is TGTGCCAGCAGCCTTACTAGCGGCCAAGAGACCCAGTACTTC.

This clone was counted many times. The chain recombines TRBV6-2 or TRBV6-3 with TRBJ2-1; D not resolved. The V end was cut by 0 bases, the J end by 3 bases, with 9 bases between. Germline CDR1 is MNHEY and CDR2 is SVGEGT. CDR3 length: 15 amino acids. The CDR3 DNA follows: TGTGCCAGCAGTTACTCTCCTAATAGCTACAATGAGCAGTTCTTC. Its protein product is CASSYSPNSYNEQFF.

This clone was observed many times. J is TRBJ2-7 and V is TRBV28; 9 bases agree with TRBD1. CDR1 is MDHEN and CDR2 is SYDVKM in the germline V gene. This CDR3 has 18 residues. The junction had 13 bases not matched to a gene; V was cut back by 1 base and J by 3 bases. DNA for the CDR3: TGTGCCAGCAGTTTATTTAAGGTTTGGGACAGGGCTAGCTACGAGCAGTACTTC. Translated: CASSLFKVWDRASYEQYF.

This clone was counted at least ten times. The V call is TRBV9, the J call TRBJ2-1; 7 positions agree with TRBD1. The CDR3 is 15 amino acids. Per germline, CDR1 SGDLS and CDR2 YYNGEE. Trimming removed 3 bases from V and 4 bases from J; junction bases left unmatched: 7. In nucleotides, the CDR3 is TGTGCCAGCAGCGCCATGGGACAGATTTACAATGAGCAGTTCTTC. It specifies CASSAMGQIYNEQFF.

This clone was seen ten or more times. This chain connects TRBV27 to TRBJ1-5; D gene ambiguous. CDR3 size: 15 residues. CDR1 MNHEY and CDR2 SMNVEV come from the germline V gene (reference sequence). V was pared by 2 bases and J by 0 bases, with 8 bases between. The CDR3 bases are TGTGCCAGCAGTTTAAACAGTTATAGCAATCAGCCCCAGCATTTT. Its protein product is CASSLNSYSNQPQHF.

This clone was detected ten times or more. The genes are TRBV7-2 and TRBJ2-3; 9 bases align to TRBD2. Germline CDR1 is SGHTA and CDR2 is FQGNSA. Trimming at V came to 3 bases and at J to 3 bases, leaving 7 bases not matched to a gene. The CDR3 runs to 16 residues. The CDR3 DNA reads as TGTGCCAGCAGCTTCTCGGGGACTAGCATAACAGATACGCAGTATTTT. This encodes CASSFSGTSITDTQYF.

There are many counts of this clone. The rearrangement joins TRBV28 to TRBJ2-7, with D perhaps TRBD1 or TRBD2 (5 bases each). The V end lost 3 bases, the J end lost 4 bases, and 22 bases lay between the germline ends. CDR3 size: 17 residues. Germline V gene data show CDR1 as MDHEN and CDR2 as SYDVKM. CDR3: CASSFLTHRDAPYEQYF. The CDR3 bases are TGTGCCAGCAGTTTCCTGACCCATCGGGACGCACCTTACGAGCAGTACTTC.

This chain uses TRBV9 with TRBJ2-1; TRBD1 is a possible D gene (6 bases). The V end lost 4 bases, the J end lost 2 bases, and 16 bases lay between the germline ends. Germline CDR1 and CDR2: SGDLS and YYNGEE. The length of the CDR3 is 16 residues. The CDR3 DNA sequence: TGTGCCAGCAGCCCCCTATCACAGGGAACCTACAATGAGCAGTTCTTC. As protein: CASSPLSQGTYNEQFF.